One and the same sample provided the 30 T cell receptor beta chains below, sequenced in a study of blood T cell repertoires in COVID-19. Assay: immunoSEQ multiplex PCR; the TCRdb copy retains only in-frame clones and omits some. Of fewer than 95,000 clones listed, around 90% were seen once; the top ten hold 4.8%. The sample comprised peripheral blood. Receptors were obtained from a woman of 80 years or more with acute or convalescent COVID-19.

V usage is TRBV19 and J usage is TRBJ2-3, with D unclear. V was cut by 5 bases and J by 3 bases, with 15 bases left in between. Germline V gene sequence: CDR1 LNHDA, CDR2 SQIVND (reference sequence). The CDR3 covers 15 residues. The CDR3 DNA reads as TGTGCCAGTAGTTCCTACTTGGAGAATACAGATACGCAGTATTTT. It specifies CASSSYLENTDTQYF.

The chain recombines TRBV7-6 with TRBJ2-7; TRBD1 agrees at 9 bases. Germline assignment: CDR1 SGHVS and CDR2 FNYEAQ. The length of the CDR3 is 15 residues. V was clipped by 5 bases and J by 1 base; unmatched bases: 6. The DNA of the CDR3 is TGTGCCAGCAGCACGGGACAGGGTTATTCCTACGAGCAGTACTTC. Its protein is CASSTGQGYSYEQYF. Supplemented by reference TRBV7-6 and TRBJ2-7, the full variable domain reads GAGVSQSPRYKVTKRGQDVALRCDPISGHVSLYWYRQALGQGPEFLTYFNYEAQQDKSGLPNDRFSAERPEGSISTLTIQRTEQRDSAMYRCASSTGQGYSYEQYFGPGTRLTVT.

The chain couples TRBV21-1 to TRBJ1-3; whether TRBD1, the table's D call, matches the DNA was not checked. TRBV21-1 counts as a pseudogene. There are 17 residues in the CDR3. CDR3 in DNA: TGTGCCAGCGTGGGGGACAGGGGACAGTACTCTGGAAACACCATATATTTT. It is translated as CASVGDRGQYSGNTIYF.

The rearrangement links TRBV7-9 to TRBJ2-2, with 9 bases fitting TRBD1. The CDR3 totals 16 residues. Trimming removed 5 bases from V and 5 bases from J; junction bases left unmatched: 9. Germline CDR1 reads SEHNR; CDR2 reads FQNEAQ (reference sequence). The CDR3 region has the DNA TGTGCCAGCAGCCTCCAGACAGGGGGTCCAACCGGGGAGCTGTTTTTT. Amino acid sequence: CASSLQTGGPTGELFF.

The genes are TRBV15 and TRBJ2-1, with 9 bases matching TRBD1. This CDR3 is built from 17 residues. V lost 1 base to trimming and J lost 9 bases; unmatched junction nucleotides: 13. Germline lookup yields CDR1 LNHNV and CDR2 YYDKDF (reference sequence). The CDR3 DNA is TGTGCCACCAGCAGAGCCCCCGGGACAGGGAAAGGAAGTGAGCAGTTCTTC. Translated, it gives CATSRAPGTGKGSEQFF.

The chain recombines TRBV6-5 with TRBJ2-7; 7 nucleotides line up with TRBD1. V shed 7 bases, J shed 5 bases, and the junction held 8 bases outside the gene matches. This CDR3 spans 13 amino acids. In germline, CDR1 is MNHEY, CDR2 SVGAGI. CDR3 region: CASKRQGWDEQYF. The CDR3 DNA follows: TGTGCCAGCAAAAGACAGGGCTGGGACGAGCAGTACTTC.

This clone showed up just once. The chain uses TRBV5-4 and TRBJ2-3, with 12 bases lining up with TRBD2. CDR1 is SGHNT, CDR2 YYREEE, per germline (reference sequence). CDR3 size: 17 residues. The ends lost 4 bases at V and 0 bases at J; junction bases unmatched: 6. The CDR3 DNA follows: TGTGCCAGCAGCAACCGACTAGCGGGGGCAAGCACAGATACGCAGTATTTT. Translation: CASSNRLAGASTDTQYF.

The chain combines TRBV5-4 with TRBJ2-2; 11 bases fit TRBD2. CDR3 length: 16 amino acids. V shed 1 base, J shed 4 bases, and the junction held 3 bases outside the gene matches. Germline V gene lookup returns CDR1 SGHNT and CDR2 YYREEE (reference sequence). CDR3 residues: CASSLLLAGVTGELFF. DNA for the CDR3: TGTGCCAGCAGCTTGTTACTAGCGGGAGTCACCGGGGAGCTGTTTTTT.

The chain uses TRBV18 and TRBJ2-5, with a weak D call TRBD1 (5 bases). Trimming removed 3 bases at V and 8 bases at J, with 13 bases between. Germline V gene lookup returns CDR1 KGHSH and CDR2 LQKENI. The CDR3 is 13 residues long. Here the CDR3 DNA reads TGTGCCAGCTCACCGGCGTGGGGCGGAACCCAGTACTTC. Amino acids: CASSPAWGGTQYF.

This clone showed up just a few times. The chain joins TRBV27 to TRBJ1-6; 8 bases align to TRBD1. Germline V lookup: CDR1 MNHEY, CDR2 SMNVEV (reference sequence). Unmatched junction bases numbered 14, after V lost 6 bases and J lost 7 bases. This CDR3 has 17 residues. This chain's CDR3 is CASRRRTGPGGNSPLHF. The DNA for the CDR3 is TGTGCCAGCAGGAGAAGGACAGGGCCTGGGGGCAATTCACCCCTCCACTTT.

This rearrangement joins TRBV4-2 to TRBJ2-7; 8 nucleotides align to TRBD1. CDR3 length: 18 residues. Trimming at V came to 0 bases and at J to 2 bases, leaving 12 bases not matched to a gene. From germline, CDR1 is LGHNA and CDR2 YNFKEQ. In nucleotides, the CDR3 is TGTGCCAGCAGCCAAGATTGGACAGGGTTTCAAGGAACCTACGAGCAGTACTTC. Its protein is CASSQDWTGFQGTYEQYF.

The V gene is TRBV4-1, the J gene TRBJ1-4; 8 bases match TRBD1. The germline gives CDR1 MGHRA, CDR2 YSYEKL. J lost 3 bases, V lost 7 bases, and 7 bases had no gene match. The CDR3 runs to 15 residues. The CDR3 loop is CASTIGQGSNEKLFF. In nucleotides, the CDR3 is TGCGCCAGCACCATCGGACAGGGCTCTAATGAAAAACTGTTTTTT.

The chain carries TRBV5-8 and TRBJ1-2; D call uncertain. The V gene lost 2 bases and the J gene lost 2 bases, with 10 bases spanning the gap. Germline V gene data show CDR1 as SGHTS and CDR2 as YDEGEE. CDR3 length equals 14 residues. CDR3 residues: CASSFISVNYGYTF. In DNA, the CDR3 is TGTGCCAGCAGCTTCATCTCGGTCAACTATGGCTACACCTTC.

The CDR3 loop is CASSSGQLSTDTQYF. The DNA of the CDR3 is TGTGCCAGCAGCTCGGGACAGCTGTCCACAGATACGCAGTATTTT. The chain joins TRBV7-2 to TRBJ2-3; 7 nucleotides agree with TRBD1. The junction had 6 bases not matched to a gene; V was cut back by 4 bases and J by 2 bases. Germline values: CDR1 SGHTA, CDR2 FQGNSA. This CDR3 contains 15 residues.

The gene calls are TRBV6-5 and TRBJ1-5; 7 nucleotides line up with TRBD1. V shed 7 bases and J 2 bases; nucleotides not matched to a gene: 8. Germline lookup yields CDR1 MNHEY and CDR2 SVGAGI. The CDR3 runs 15 residues. CDR3 sequence (DNA): TGTGCCAGCACCGCGGGGACAGACGGCAATCAGCCCCAGCATTTT. This gives the protein CASTAGTDGNQPQHF.

This clone was recorded only once. This chain uses TRBV5-1 with TRBJ2-1, with D tentatively TRBD2 (5 bases). The germline V and J ends were trimmed by 0 bases and 5 bases, with 12 bases remaining between them. The CDR3 has 15 residues. Per the germline V gene, CDR1 is SGHRS and CDR2 is YFSETQ. CDR3 loop: CASSLGRGNNNEQFF. The CDR3 nucleotides read TGCGCCAGCAGCTTGGGGAGAGGGAACAACAATGAGCAGTTCTTC.

The V call is TRBV6-5, the J call TRBJ2-1, with 9 bases matching TRBD2. V shed 5 bases, J shed 0 bases, and the junction held 2 bases outside the gene matches. This CDR3 has 15 residues. Per the germline V gene, CDR1 is MNHEY and CDR2 is SVGAGI. The DNA for the CDR3 is TGTGCCAGCAGTCTAGCGGGAAGCTCCTACAATGAGCAGTTCTTC. Translation gives CASSLAGSSYNEQFF.

The chain has TRBV10-3 and TRBJ2-7; D is perhaps TRBD2 (6 bases). V was pared by 6 bases and J by 1 base, with 16 bases between. This CDR3 is built from 15 residues. Germline values: CDR1 ENHRY, CDR2 SYGVKD. This CDR3 reads CAISDLGGRSYEQYF. The CDR3 DNA reads as TGTGCCATCAGCGACCTGGGGGGACGTTCCTACGAGCAGTACTTC.

This clone was observed a handful of times. V is TRBV6-1 and J is TRBJ2-1; D is possibly TRBD2 (6 bases). The germline gives CDR1 MNHNS, CDR2 SASEGT. Trimming took 2 bases from V and 0 from J, leaving 11 bases between them. The CDR3 is 16 amino acids. The CDR3 loop reads CASSELDGGSYNEQFF. Written as DNA, the CDR3 is TGTGCCAGCAGTGAACTCGACGGGGGCTCCTACAATGAGCAGTTCTTC.

This chain connects TRBV28 to TRBJ2-7, with 10 bases fitting TRBD2. The CDR3 is 15 residues long. Germline lookup yields CDR1 MDHEN and CDR2 SYDVKM. With 3 bases clipped from V and 0 bases from J, the junction kept 2 bases outside the gene matches. The CDR3 here is CASSLASGGSYEQYF. For the CDR3, the DNA is TGTGCCAGCAGTTTGGCTAGCGGGGGCTCCTACGAGCAGTACTTC. The variable domain in full, completed from reference TRBV28 and TRBJ2-7, reads DVKVTQSSRYLVKRTGEKVFLECVQDMDHENMFWYRQDPGLGLRLIYFSYDVKMKEKGDIPEGYSVSREKKERFSLILESASTNQTSMYLCASSLASGGSYEQYFGPGTRLTVT.

The chain couples TRBV27 to TRBJ2-7; tentative D call: TRBD2 (6 bases). Germline V lookup: CDR1 MNHEY, CDR2 SMNVEV (reference sequence). Trimming removed 6 bases at V and 5 bases at J, with 8 bases between. The CDR3 is made up of 11 amino acids. The CDR3: CASRDYDEQYF. The CDR3 nucleotides are TGTGCCAGCAGGGACTACGACGAGCAGTACTTC.

The chain links TRBV5-8 to TRBJ2-7; TRBD2 agrees at 14 bases. Germline lookup yields CDR1 SGHTS and CDR2 YDEGEE. With 3 bases clipped from V and 6 bases from J, the junction kept 8 bases outside the gene matches. The CDR3 totals 16 residues. CDR3 bases: TGTGCCAGCAGCTCAGGACTAGCGGGGGGCCTACGCGAGCAGTACTTC. Translating it yields CASSSGLAGGLREQYF.

The gene calls are TRBV4-3 and TRBJ2-2; 12 bases align to TRBD2. Losses at the gene ends were 4 bases for V and 5 bases for J; bases not matched to a gene: 5. Germline V CDR1 and CDR2: LGHNA, YSLEER. The CDR3 is made up of 16 amino acids. CDR3 region: CASSPRTSGATGELFF. DNA for the CDR3: TGCGCCAGCAGCCCCCGGACTAGCGGGGCGACCGGGGAGCTGTTTTTT.

The J gene is TRBJ2-3, the V gene TRBV9, with TRBD2 as a possible D gene (6 bases). Trimming removed 0 bases at V and 6 bases at J, with 11 bases between. Germline CDR1 SGDLS, CDR2 YYNGEE. CDR3 length: 14 amino acids. This CDR3 is CASSVAAEGDTQYF. DNA of the CDR3: TGTGCCAGCAGCGTAGCTGCGGAGGGGGATACGCAGTATTTT.

V is TRBV7-2 and J is TRBJ2-2; D gene uncertain. The CDR3 extends over 13 amino acids. Germline lookup yields CDR1 SGHTA and CDR2 FQGNSA. V was pared by 2 bases and J by 6 bases, with 7 bases between. This CDR3 is CASSLNNPGELFF. CDR3 DNA: TGTGCCAGCAGCTTAAACAACCCCGGGGAGCTGTTTTTT.

The chain combines TRBV3-1 (or the pseudogene TRBV3-2) with TRBJ1-2; D call uncertain. The germline V and J ends were trimmed by 1 base and 5 bases, with 17 bases remaining between them. The CDR3 runs 16 residues. Germline V lookup: CDR1 LGHDT, CDR2 YNNKEL (reference sequence). CDR3 nucleotides: TGTGCCAGCAGCCAAGCCCCGCGGTTTACCGGATATGGCTACACCTTC. Amino acids: CASSQAPRFTGYGYTF.

This clone was seen a single time. The rearrangement uses TRBV5-6 and TRBJ1-5, with 7 bases that match TRBD1. CDR1 and CDR2 (germline): SGHDT, YYEEEE. Unmatched junction bases numbered 7, after V lost 3 bases and J lost 7 bases. This CDR3 contains 14 residues. The CDR3 reads CASSYGTARQPQHF. CDR3 nucleotides: TGTGCCAGCAGCTATGGGACAGCAAGGCAGCCCCAGCATTTT.

The chain carries TRBV7-9 and TRBJ2-2, with D possibly matching TRBD2 (5 bases). The CDR3 is made up of 16 amino acids. V was clipped by 0 bases and J by 4 bases, with 12 bases between them. Germline CDR1 SEHNR, CDR2 FQNEAQ (reference sequence). The CDR3 protein is CASSLALAGSTGELFF. The DNA of the CDR3 is TGTGCCAGCAGCTTAGCGCTCGCGGGTTCCACCGGGGAGCTGTTTTTT.

The chain is built from TRBV9 and TRBJ2-5; weak D call: TRBD2 (6 bases). Trimming stripped 0 bases from V and 5 bases from J, with 11 bases between. This CDR3 comprises 14 residues. The V gene's germline CDR1 is SGDLS and CDR2 YYNGEE. CDR3 sequence reads: CASSVEAGTETQYF. In DNA form, the CDR3 reads TGTGCCAGCAGCGTAGAGGCGGGAACGGAGACCCAGTACTTC.

The V gene is TRBV7-8, the J gene TRBJ2-7, with D maybe TRBD2 (5 bases). CDR1 is SGHVS, CDR2 FQNEAQ, per germline. The CDR3 is 13 amino acids. With 5 bases removed from V and 1 base from J, the gap between germline ends came to 9 bases. CDR3 protein: CASSRGFSYEQYF. The CDR3 bases are TGTGCCAGCAGCCGCGGGTTTTCCTACGAGCAGTACTTC. Full variable domain (outside the CDR3, taken from reference TRBV7-8 and TRBJ2-7): GAGVSQSPRYKVAKRGQDVALRCDPISGHVSLFWYQQALGQGPEFLTYFQNEAQLDKSGLPSDRFFAERPEGSVSTLKIQRTQQEDSAVYLCASSRGFSYEQYFGPGTRLTVT.